The 4 T cell receptor beta chains in this list originate from one sample, sequenced in a study of CD8 T cells in Susac syndrome. Roughly 0.45 to 1 ug RNA was reverse transcribed with random hexamers. One entry per CDR3 protein results from TCRdb running MiXCR on the immunoSEQ multiplex PCR reads. The table includes some 140,000 distinct CDR3 sequences, around nine tenths detected once. The sample taken for sequencing was CD8+ T cells from PBMCs. These receptor sequences come from a human donor with multiple sclerosis.

The chain recombines TRBV9 with TRBJ2-4, with TRBD2 matching 7 bases. The CDR3 is 14 amino acids. With V trimmed by 3 bases and J by 7 bases, 7 bases remained unmatched. Looked up from germline, CDR1 is SGDLS and CDR2 is YYNGEE. The chain's CDR3 is CASSAWDGGNIQYF. CDR3 nucleotide sequence: TGTGCCAGCAGCGCCTGGGACGGGGGGAACATTCAGTACTTC.

This chain uses TRBV30 with TRBJ1-1; possible D gene TRBD1, 6 bases. The CDR3 extends over 11 amino acids. The V gene's germline CDR1 is GTSNPN and CDR2 SVGIG (reference sequence). V lost 4 bases to trimming and J lost 4 bases, with 7 bases between them. This CDR3 is CAWTQGTEAFF. The CDR3 coding sequence is TGTGCCTGGACACAGGGCACTGAAGCTTTCTTT. Full variable domain (missing parts from reference TRBV30 and TRBJ1-1): SQTIHQWPATLVQPVGSPLSLECTVEGTSNPNLYWYRQAAGRGLQLLFYSVGIGQISSEVPQNLSASRPQDRQFILSSKKLLLSDSGFYLCAWTQGTEAFFGQGTRLTVV.

This clonotype was recorded once. V gene TRBV7-2 combines with J gene TRBJ2-7, with no clear D. V was shortened by 0 bases and J by 3 bases, with 6 bases between the two germline ends. The CDR3 extends over 13 amino acids. Germline V gene data show CDR1 as SGHTA and CDR2 as FQGNSA. CDR3 region: CASSLAENYEQYF. Here the CDR3 DNA reads TGTGCCAGCAGCTTAGCGGAGAACTACGAGCAGTACTTC.

The chain combines TRBV12-3 or TRBV12-4 with TRBJ2-7, with TRBD2 as a possible D gene (5 bases). This CDR3 has 14 residues. Trimming took 2 bases from V and 5 from J, leaving 13 bases between them. The CDR3 sequence is CASSLLGSSHEQYF. The CDR3 coding sequence is TGTGCCAGCAGTTTATTGGGGAGTAGCCACGAGCAGTACTTC.